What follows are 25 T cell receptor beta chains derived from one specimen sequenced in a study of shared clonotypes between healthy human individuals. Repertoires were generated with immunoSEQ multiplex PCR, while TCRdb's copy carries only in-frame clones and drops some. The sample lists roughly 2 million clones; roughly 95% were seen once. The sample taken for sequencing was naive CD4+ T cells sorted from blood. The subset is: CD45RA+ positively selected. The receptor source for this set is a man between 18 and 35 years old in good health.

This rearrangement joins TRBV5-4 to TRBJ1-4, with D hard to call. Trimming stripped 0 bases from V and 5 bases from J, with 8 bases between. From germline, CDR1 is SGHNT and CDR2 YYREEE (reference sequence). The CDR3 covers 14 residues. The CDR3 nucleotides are TGTGCCAGCAGCTTGGAAGGGCGAAATGAAAAACTGTTTTTT. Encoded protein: CASSLEGRNEKLFF.

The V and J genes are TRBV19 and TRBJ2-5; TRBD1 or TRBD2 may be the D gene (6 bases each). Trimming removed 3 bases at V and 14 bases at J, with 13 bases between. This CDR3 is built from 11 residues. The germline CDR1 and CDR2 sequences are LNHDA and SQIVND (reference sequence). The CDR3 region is CASSISGAFYF. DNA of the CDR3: TGTGCCAGTAGTATCTCGGGGGCGTTTTACTTC.

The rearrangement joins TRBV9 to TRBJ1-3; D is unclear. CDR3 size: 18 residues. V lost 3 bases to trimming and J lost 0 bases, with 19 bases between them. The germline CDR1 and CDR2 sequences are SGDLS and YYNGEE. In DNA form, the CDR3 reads TGTGCCAGCAGCGCTGGACTAGCGGGAGCCAGCTCTGGAAACACCATATATTTT. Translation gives CASSAGLAGASSGNTIYF.

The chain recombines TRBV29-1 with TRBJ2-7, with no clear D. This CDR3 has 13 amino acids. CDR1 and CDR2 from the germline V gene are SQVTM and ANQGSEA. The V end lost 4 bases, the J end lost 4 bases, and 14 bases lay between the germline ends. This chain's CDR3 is CSVGRLGSYEQYF. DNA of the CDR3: TGCAGCGTTGGGCGCCTAGGGTCTTACGAGCAGTACTTC.

The CDR3 DNA follows: TGTGCCTGGAGTAAGGGGCGGGGAGAGACCCAGTACTTC. It encodes CAWSKGRGETQYF. The rearrangement joins TRBV30 to TRBJ2-5; D may be TRBD2 (6 bases). Trimming removed 2 bases at V and 4 bases at J, with 11 bases between. The CDR3 has 13 amino acids. CDR1 and CDR2 (germline): GTSNPN, SVGIG (reference sequence).

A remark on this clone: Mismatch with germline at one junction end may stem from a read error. The CDR3 nucleotides are TGTGCTAGCAGCTTAGGCCCGACGATGGGTGGAAACACCATATATTTT. It specifies CASSLGPTMGGNTIYF. The chain has TRBV7-7 and TRBJ1-3; D is unresolved. The CDR3 extends over 16 amino acids. Looked up from germline, CDR1 is SSHAT and CDR2 is FNYEAQ (reference sequence).

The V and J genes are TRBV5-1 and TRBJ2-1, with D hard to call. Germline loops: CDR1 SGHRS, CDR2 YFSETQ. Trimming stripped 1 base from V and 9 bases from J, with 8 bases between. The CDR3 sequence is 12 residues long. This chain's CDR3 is CASSLTWTEQFF. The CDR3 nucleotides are TGCGCCAGCAGCTTGACATGGACTGAGCAGTTCTTC.

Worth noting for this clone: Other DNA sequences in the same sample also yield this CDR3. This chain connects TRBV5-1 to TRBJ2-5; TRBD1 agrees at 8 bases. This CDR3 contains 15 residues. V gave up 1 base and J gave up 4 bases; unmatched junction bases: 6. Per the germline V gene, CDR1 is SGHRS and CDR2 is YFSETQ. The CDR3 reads CASSLSGGSVETQYF. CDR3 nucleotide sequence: TGCGCCAGCAGCTTGTCAGGGGGCTCGGTAGAGACCCAGTACTTC.

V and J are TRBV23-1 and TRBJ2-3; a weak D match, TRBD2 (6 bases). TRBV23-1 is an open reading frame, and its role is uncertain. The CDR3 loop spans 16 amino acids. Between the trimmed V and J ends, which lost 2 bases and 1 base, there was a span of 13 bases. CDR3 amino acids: CASSQRDGGGTDTQYF. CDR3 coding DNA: TGCGCCAGCAGTCAAAGGGACGGAGGGGGCACAGATACGCAGTATTTT.

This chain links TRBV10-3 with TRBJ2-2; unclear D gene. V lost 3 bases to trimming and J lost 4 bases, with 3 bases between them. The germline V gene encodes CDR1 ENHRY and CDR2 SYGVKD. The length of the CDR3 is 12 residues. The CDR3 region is CAISDTTGELFF. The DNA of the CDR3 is TGTGCCATCAGTGATACCACCGGGGAGCTGTTTTTT.

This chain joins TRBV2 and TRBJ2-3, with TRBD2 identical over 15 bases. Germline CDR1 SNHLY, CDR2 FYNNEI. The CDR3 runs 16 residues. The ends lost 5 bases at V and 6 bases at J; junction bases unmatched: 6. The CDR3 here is CASSKGLAGGGDTQYF. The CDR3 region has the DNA TGTGCCAGCAGTAAGGGACTAGCGGGGGGTGGCGATACGCAGTATTTT.

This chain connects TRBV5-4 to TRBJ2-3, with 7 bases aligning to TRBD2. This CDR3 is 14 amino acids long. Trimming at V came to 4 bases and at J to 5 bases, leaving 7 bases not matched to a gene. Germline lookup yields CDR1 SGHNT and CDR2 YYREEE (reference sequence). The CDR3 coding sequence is TGTGCCAGCAGCGCTACTGCGGGGGTAGATACGCAGTATTTT. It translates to CASSATAGVDTQYF.

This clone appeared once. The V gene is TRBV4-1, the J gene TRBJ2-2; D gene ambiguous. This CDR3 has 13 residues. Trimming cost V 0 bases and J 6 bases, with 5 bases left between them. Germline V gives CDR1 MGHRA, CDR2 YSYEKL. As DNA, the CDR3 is TGCGCCAGCAGCCAAGATTCAGCCGGGGAGCTGTTTTTT. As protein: CASSQDSAGELFF.

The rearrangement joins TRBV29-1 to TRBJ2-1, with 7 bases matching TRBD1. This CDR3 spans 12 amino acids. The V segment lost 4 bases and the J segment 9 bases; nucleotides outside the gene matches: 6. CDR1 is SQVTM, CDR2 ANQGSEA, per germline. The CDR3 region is CSVGRGLGEQFF. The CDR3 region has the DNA TGCAGCGTTGGTAGGGGGCTGGGTGAGCAGTTCTTC.

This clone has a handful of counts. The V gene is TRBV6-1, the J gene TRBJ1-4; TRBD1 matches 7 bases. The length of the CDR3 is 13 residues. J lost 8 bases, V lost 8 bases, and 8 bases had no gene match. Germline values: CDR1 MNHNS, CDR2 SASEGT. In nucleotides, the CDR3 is TGTGCCAGCTCACCTCAGGGGGGCGAAAAACTGTTTTTT. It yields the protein CASSPQGGEKLFF.

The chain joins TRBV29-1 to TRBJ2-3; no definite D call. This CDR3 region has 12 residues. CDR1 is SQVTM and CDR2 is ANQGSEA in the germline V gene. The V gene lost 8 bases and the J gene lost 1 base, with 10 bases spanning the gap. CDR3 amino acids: CSFSSRTDTQYF. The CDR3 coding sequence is TGCAGCTTTTCCTCCCGCACAGATACGCAGTATTTT.

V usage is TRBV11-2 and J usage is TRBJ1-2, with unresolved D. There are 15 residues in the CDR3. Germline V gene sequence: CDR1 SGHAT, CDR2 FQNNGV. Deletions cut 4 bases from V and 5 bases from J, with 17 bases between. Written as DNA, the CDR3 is TGTGCCAGCAGCTCCCCTAGGACCGGCAATTATGGCTACACCTTC. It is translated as CASSSPRTGNYGYTF.

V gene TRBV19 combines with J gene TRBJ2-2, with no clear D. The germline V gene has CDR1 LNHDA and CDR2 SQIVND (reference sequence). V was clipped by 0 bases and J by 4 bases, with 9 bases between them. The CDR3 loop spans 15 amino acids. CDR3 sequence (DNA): TGTGCCAGTAGTATAGAGGTTTTGGGCACCGGGGAGCTGTTTTTT. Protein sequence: CASSIEVLGTGELFF.

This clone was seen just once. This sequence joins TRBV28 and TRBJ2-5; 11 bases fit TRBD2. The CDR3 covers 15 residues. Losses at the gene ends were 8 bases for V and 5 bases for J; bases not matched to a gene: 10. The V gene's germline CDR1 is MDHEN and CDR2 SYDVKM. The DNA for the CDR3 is TGTGCCAGCGGTAGCGGGGGGGCAAACTTTGAGACCCAGTACTTC. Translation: CASGSGGANFETQYF.

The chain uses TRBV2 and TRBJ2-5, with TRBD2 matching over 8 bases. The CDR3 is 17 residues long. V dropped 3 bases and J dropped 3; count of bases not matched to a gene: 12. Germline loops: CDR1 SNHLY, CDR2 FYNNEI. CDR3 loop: CASSDLAAAGGKETQYF. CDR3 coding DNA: TGTGCCAGCAGTGACCTCGCGGCTGCGGGGGGAAAAGAGACCCAGTACTTC.

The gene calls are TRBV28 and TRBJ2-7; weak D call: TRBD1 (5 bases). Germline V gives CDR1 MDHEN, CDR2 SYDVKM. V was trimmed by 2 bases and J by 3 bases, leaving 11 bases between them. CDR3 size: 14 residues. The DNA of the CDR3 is TGTGCCAGCAGTTTACAGGGTCGAGGCTACGAGCAGTACTTC. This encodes CASSLQGRGYEQYF.

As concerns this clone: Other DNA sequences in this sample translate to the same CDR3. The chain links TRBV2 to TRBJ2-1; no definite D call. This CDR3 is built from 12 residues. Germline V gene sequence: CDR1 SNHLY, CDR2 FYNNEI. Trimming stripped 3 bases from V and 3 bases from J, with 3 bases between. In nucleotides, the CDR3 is TGTGCCAGCAGTGACTTCTACAATGAGCAGTTCTTC. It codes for CASSDFYNEQFF.

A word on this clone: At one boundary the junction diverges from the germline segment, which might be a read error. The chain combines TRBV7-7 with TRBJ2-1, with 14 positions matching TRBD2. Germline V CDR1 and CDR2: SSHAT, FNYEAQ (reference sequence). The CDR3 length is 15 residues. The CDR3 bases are TGTGCTAGCAGCAGACTAGCGGGGGGGATCAATGAGCAGTTCTTC. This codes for CASSRLAGGINEQFF.

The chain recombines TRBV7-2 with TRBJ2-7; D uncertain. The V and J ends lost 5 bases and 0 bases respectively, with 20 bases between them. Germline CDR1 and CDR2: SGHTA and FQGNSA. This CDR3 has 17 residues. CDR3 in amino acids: CASSRSSVPPFSYEQYF. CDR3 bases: TGTGCCAGCAGCCGATCCTCAGTTCCACCCTTCTCCTACGAGCAGTACTTC. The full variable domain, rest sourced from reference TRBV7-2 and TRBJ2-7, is GAGVSQSPSNKVTEKGKDVELRCDPISGHTALYWYRQSLGQGLEFLIYFQGNSAPDKSGLPSDRFSAERTGGSVSTLTIQRTQQEDSAVYLCASSRSSVPPFSYEQYFGPGTRLTVT.

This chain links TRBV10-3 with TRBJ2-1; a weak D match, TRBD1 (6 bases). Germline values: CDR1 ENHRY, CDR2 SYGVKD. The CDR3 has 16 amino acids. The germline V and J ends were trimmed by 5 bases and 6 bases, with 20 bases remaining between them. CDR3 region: CAISTSGTPTINEQFF. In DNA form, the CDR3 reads TGTGCCATCAGTACCTCGGGGACACCAACCATCAATGAGCAGTTCTTC.